The 23 T cell receptor beta chains below all came from one sample that was sequenced in a study of low-dose radiotherapy and immunotherapy resistance in tumors. Alpha and beta chains were covered, as first-strand cDNA relied on TRAV- and TRBV-specific primers. Amplification, which lasted approximately 19 PCR cycles, used a constant-region primer and V-primer adapter to amplify TCRs. MiXCR, applied by TCRdb to the reads, yields one record per CDR3 protein. The data contain tens of thousands of distinct CDR3 sequences, approximately 26% of them singletons. As to time point: before trial treatment. The sample in question was PBMCs, obtained before treatment. The receptors originated from a male donor with rectosigmoid adenocarcinoma.

This clonotype was detected many times. The CDR3 region has the DNA TGTGCCAGTGGACGGGGCGCTTATAGCAATCAGCCCCAGCATTTT. Translating it yields CASGRGAYSNQPQHF. The J gene is TRBJ1-5, the V gene TRBV19; perhaps TRBD1 as D (5 bases). The CDR3 has 15 amino acids. Germline V gene sequence: CDR1 LNHDA, CDR2 SQIVND (reference sequence). The V and J ends lost 8 bases and 0 bases respectively, with 14 bases between them.

This clonotype was counted many times. V usage is TRBV6-6 and J usage is TRBJ2-2; D unresolved. This CDR3 comprises 14 residues. CDR1 is MNHNY, CDR2 SVGAGI, per germline (reference sequence). V dropped 8 bases and J dropped 3 bases, with 13 bases sitting between them. For the CDR3, the DNA is TGTGCCAGCCTCGACGGGCGGCACACCGGGGAGCTGTTTTTT. It encodes CASLDGRHTGELFF.

This clonotype was seen at least ten times. The chain employs TRBV6-6 and TRBJ2-1; TRBD2 agrees at 9 bases. Germline CDR1 and CDR2: MNHNY and SVGAGI (reference sequence). V lost 5 bases, J lost 8 bases, and 10 bases stayed unmatched. CDR3 length equals 15 residues. CDR3 DNA: TGTGCCAGCAGTGACCCGGGACTAGCAGTTTATGAGCAGTTCTTC. This gives the protein CASSDPGLAVYEQFF.

This clonotype was observed at least ten times. V is TRBV10-3 and J is TRBJ2-7, with no clear D. Per germline, CDR1 ENHRY and CDR2 SYGVKD. The CDR3 runs to 12 residues. V shed 7 bases and J shed 0 bases, with 7 bases lying between them. The CDR3 region has the DNA TGTGCCATCAAGGCGAGCTCCTACGAGCAGTACTTC. Translated: CAIKASSYEQYF.

This chain joins TRBV4-3 and TRBJ1-3; 8 positions match TRBD1. V dropped 1 base and J dropped 8; count of bases not matched to a gene: 4. This CDR3 has 14 residues. Germline V gives CDR1 LGHNA, CDR2 YSLEER. CDR3 DNA sequence: TGCGCCAGCAGCCAAGTGCAGGGGGCTGACACCATATATTTT. It is translated as CASSQVQGADTIYF.

The genes are TRBV19 and TRBJ1-2, with unresolved D. V lost 5 bases to trimming and J lost 0 bases, with 10 bases between them. CDR3 size: 14 residues. Germline loops: CDR1 LNHDA, CDR2 SQIVND (reference sequence). CDR3 DNA: TGTGCCAGTAGTCATGTTGGTGCTAACTATGGCTACACCTTC. Protein: CASSHVGANYGYTF.

Details on this clonotype: This sequence is one base from a far larger clone and is likely a read error. The V and J genes are TRBV12-3 or TRBV12-4 and TRBJ2-1; D possibly corresponds to TRBD2 (5 bases). Trimming removed 3 bases at V and 13 bases at J, with 16 bases between. CDR3 length: 13 residues. The CDR3 protein is CASSFNLGETQFF. CDR3 DNA sequence: TGTGCCAGCAGTTTTAACCTCGGGGAGACCCAGTTCTTC.

Regarding this clonotype: Since a far larger clone is one base different, this is likely a read error. This chain connects TRBV7-2 to TRBJ1-3, with D hard to call. The CDR3 runs 16 residues. CDR1 SGHTA and CDR2 FQGNSA come from the germline V gene. For the CDR3, the DNA is TGCGCCAGCAGCCAAGATTACAGAGACTCTCGAAACACCATATATTTT. Its translation is CASSQDYRDSRNTIYF. Full variable domain (missing parts from reference TRBV7-2 and TRBJ1-3): GAGVSQSPSNKVTEKGKDVELRCDPISGHTALYWYRQSLGQGLEFLIYFQGNSAPDKSGLPSDRFSAERTGGSVSTLTIQRTQQEDSAVYLCASSQDYRDSRNTIYFGEGSWLTVV.

The chain couples TRBV2 to TRBJ1-6; D not resolved. This CDR3 spans 13 amino acids. Trimming left V 8 bases short and J 7 bases short, with 12 bases between. CDR1 and CDR2 from the germline V gene are SNHLY and FYNNEI. The CDR3 region is CASFRVSNSPLHF. In DNA, the CDR3 is TGTGCCAGCTTCCGGGTCTCGAATTCACCCCTCCACTTT. Together with reference TRBV2 and TRBJ1-6, the CDR3 gives the full variable domain: EPEVTQTPSHQVTQMGQEVILRCVPISNHLYFYWYRQILGQKVEFLVSFYNNEISEKSEIFDDQFSVERPDGSNFTLKIRSTKLEDSAMYFCASFRVSNSPLHFGNGTRLTVT.

This clonotype was seen a few times. The chain recombines TRBV28 with TRBJ2-1, with D maybe TRBD2 (6 bases). The CDR3 totals 15 residues. V was pared by 5 bases and J by 0 bases, with 11 bases between. Germline loops: CDR1 MDHEN, CDR2 SYDVKM. CDR3 residues: CASSGGDASYNEQFF. The CDR3 DNA follows: TGTGCCAGCAGTGGAGGGGATGCCTCCTACAATGAGCAGTTCTTC.

This clonotype was observed at least ten times. Its ends do not fully match the called genes, so a read error is possible. This chain links TRBV7-9 with TRBJ2-7; TRBD1 agrees at 10 bases. Per the germline V gene, CDR1 is SEHNR and CDR2 is FQNEAQ (reference sequence). The CDR3 is 14 amino acids. CDR3 DNA sequence: TGTGCCAGCAGCTCGACGACAGGGGGCGCCGGGATAAGGTTC. This gives the protein CASSSTTGGAGIRF.

Note on this clonotype: Possible read error: a much larger clone is one base away. This chain connects TRBV7-2 to TRBJ2-3, with D unclear. V gave up 5 bases and J gave up 3 bases, with 12 bases separating them. Germline lookup yields CDR1 SGHTA and CDR2 FQGNSA. The CDR3 extends over 14 amino acids. The CDR3 region has the DNA TGTGCCAGCAGCCCCAACTCTTTAACAGATACGCAGTATTTT. Translated, it gives CASSPNSLTDTQYF.

The gene calls are TRBV2 and TRBJ2-1; the D gene is possibly TRBD1 (5 bases). CDR3 length: 14 amino acids. Trimming shortened V by 6 bases and J by 6 bases, and 15 bases separated the two germline ends. Germline CDR1 reads SNHLY; CDR2 reads FYNNEI. The CDR3 DNA reads as TGTGCCAGCAGCGCGGCCCAGGGATCCAATGAGCAGTTCTTC. Encoded protein: CASSAAQGSNEQFF.

Many counts were recorded for this clonotype. The chain combines TRBV28 with TRBJ2-7; tentatively, D is TRBD1 (6 bases). With 3 bases removed from V and 2 bases from J, the gap between germline ends came to 14 bases. CDR3 length: 15 amino acids. CDR1 and CDR2 (germline): MDHEN, SYDVKM. Written as DNA, the CDR3 is TGTGCCAGCAGTTTTGTGGGGGCGACCCCCTACGAGCAGTACTTC. It is translated as CASSFVGATPYEQYF. Together with reference TRBV28 and TRBJ2-7, the CDR3 gives the full variable domain: DVKVTQSSRYLVKRTGEKVFLECVQDMDHENMFWYRQDPGLGLRLIYFSYDVKMKEKGDIPEGYSVSREKKERFSLILESASTNQTSMYLCASSFVGATPYEQYFGPGTRLTVT.

This clonotype was observed many times. This chain uses TRBV24-1 with TRBJ2-1; no definite D call. V was cut by 6 bases and J by 8 bases, with 7 bases left in between. Germline CDR1 reads KGHDR; CDR2 reads SFDVKD. CDR3 size: 11 residues. CDR3: CATSRYDEQFF. CDR3 nucleotide sequence: TGTGCCACCAGTCGTTATGATGAGCAGTTCTTC.

This clonotype was observed at least ten times. This chain joins TRBV4-2 and TRBJ2-3; TRBD2 might be the D (5 bases). The germline gives CDR1 LGHNA, CDR2 YNFKEQ. Trimming took 4 bases from V and 0 from J, leaving 14 bases between them. This CDR3 is 16 amino acids long. CDR3 coding DNA: TGTGCCAGCAGCCTTGAGGAGGCCAGCAGCACAGATACGCAGTATTTT. Its translation is CASSLEEASSTDTQYF.

The sample holds many counts of this clonotype. V is TRBV5-5 and J is TRBJ2-1, with 10 bases aligning to TRBD2. The CDR3 contains 15 residues. From germline, CDR1 is SGHKS and CDR2 YYEKEE (reference sequence). Unmatched junction bases numbered 7, after V lost 6 bases and J lost 4 bases. CDR3 amino acids: CASTTLGLAYNEQFF. DNA for the CDR3: TGTGCCAGCACCACCCTGGGACTAGCGTACAATGAGCAGTTCTTC.

The V gene is TRBV6-2 or TRBV6-3, the J gene TRBJ2-7; D tentatively reads TRBD1 or TRBD2 (5 bases each). The V gene lost 2 bases and the J gene lost 2 bases, with 10 bases spanning the gap. The CDR3 is made up of 14 amino acids. In germline, CDR1 is MNHEY, CDR2 SVGEGT. CDR3 in amino acids: CASSYVGGTYEQYF. The DNA for the CDR3 is TGTGCCAGCAGTTACGTTGGGGGTACCTACGAGCAGTACTTC.

This clonotype was observed many times. This chain links TRBV6-2 or TRBV6-3 with TRBJ2-1, with D perhaps matching TRBD1 or TRBD2 (5 bases each). This CDR3 has 13 amino acids. The V and J ends lost 2 bases and 7 bases respectively, with 9 bases between them. Looked up from germline, CDR1 is MNHEY and CDR2 is SVGEGT. CDR3 region: CASSYEGRNEQFF. The CDR3 nucleotides are TGTGCCAGCAGTTACGAGGGACGGAATGAGCAGTTCTTC.

Ten or more counts support this clonotype. The chain joins TRBV12-3 or TRBV12-4 to TRBJ2-2; D gene uncertain. The CDR3 covers 12 residues. Trimming took 6 bases from V and 5 from J, leaving 7 bases between them. For the CDR3, the DNA is TGTGCCAGCAGCTACCCAACCGGGGAGCTGTTTTTT. It specifies CASSYPTGELFF.

As to this clonotype: A far larger clone is just one base off, so this is likely a read error. The rearrangement uses TRBV18 and TRBJ2-1; D not resolved. This CDR3 is 11 amino acids long. Trimming pared 6 bases from V and 10 bases from J, leaving 10 bases between. Germline V gene sequence: CDR1 KGHSH, CDR2 LQKENI. CDR3 sequence (DNA): TGTGCCAGCTCCCCGGCCTTCGAGCAGTTCTTC. This translates into CASSPAFEQFF.

This clonotype has at least ten counts. The chain uses TRBV20-1 and TRBJ1-5; TRBD1 agrees at 8 bases. V was pared by 3 bases and J by 2 bases, with 9 bases of the junction left unmatched. The CDR3 loop spans 16 amino acids. From germline, CDR1 is DFQATT and CDR2 SNEGSKA (reference sequence). As DNA, the CDR3 is TGCAGTGCTAGTCCCACAGGGGGTGGCGGCAATCAGCCCCAGCATTTT. Translating gives CSASPTGGGGNQPQHF.

There are many counts of this clonotype. V is TRBV20-1 and J is TRBJ1-5, with TRBD1 identical over 8 bases. The germline gives CDR1 DFQATT, CDR2 SNEGSKA (reference sequence). V gave up 5 bases and J gave up 7 bases; unmatched junction bases: 10. The CDR3 sequence is 14 residues long. The DNA of the CDR3 is TGCAGTGCTGGACAGGGACCTTCGGGACAGCCCCAGCATTTT. It translates to CSAGQGPSGQPQHF.